These 6 T cell receptor beta chains share one sample of origin, sequenced in a study of cytomegalovirus exposure and HLA in healthy donors (dated by TCRdb to about 2017). The method behind the library was the immunoSEQ multiplex PCR assay. The multiplex PCR relied on a mix of 60 forward primers for TCR Vbeta segments and 13 reverse primers for TCR Jbeta segments. As stored in TCRdb, this immuneACCESS dataset retains in-frame rearrangements with V and J assigned. A fraction of the clones does not appear; measured against another copy, unresolved V genes explain less than half of the discrepancy, and the remainder lacks a known reason. The sample's own table lists over 40,000 clones. The ten largest clones represent 2.1% of the sample. Sequencing used PBMCs. These receptors originate from a woman in her forties in good health and CMV-seronegative.

V usage is TRBV18 and J usage is TRBJ1-1; 8 bases are a match to TRBD1. V lost 3 bases, J lost 4 bases, and 7 bases stayed unmatched. This CDR3 is built from 15 residues. Germline V gene lookup returns CDR1 KGHSH and CDR2 LQKENI. CDR3 sequence: CASSPSGQGGTEAFF. The CDR3 bases are TGTGCCAGCTCACCCAGCGGACAGGGAGGCACTGAAGCTTTCTTT. Full variable domain (missing parts from reference TRBV18 and TRBJ1-1): NAGVMQNPRHLVRRRGQEARLRCSPMKGHSHVYWYRQLPEEGLKFMVYLQKENIIDESGMPKERFSAEFPKEGPSILRIQQVVRGDSAAYFCASSPSGQGGTEAFFGQGTRLTVV.

The V and J genes are TRBV19 and TRBJ2-3, with D possibly TRBD2 on 6 matching bases. Germline V gene sequence: CDR1 LNHDA, CDR2 SQIVND (reference sequence). V was pared by 5 bases and J by 6 bases, with 15 bases between. The CDR3 contains 14 residues. The CDR3 DNA reads TGTGCCAGTAGTCCTTACTCCCGGGGGGATACGCAGTATTTT. Translated: CASSPYSRGDTQYF.

The J gene is TRBJ1-2, the V gene TRBV5-1; a possible D gene is TRBD1 (5 bases). CDR1 is SGHRS and CDR2 is YFSETQ in the germline V gene. V was cut by 0 bases and J by 3 bases, with 12 bases left in between. The CDR3 has 15 amino acids. CDR3 in DNA: TGCGCCAGCAGCTTGGTCATTCAAGGGGACTATGGCTACACCTTC. Amino acids: CASSLVIQGDYGYTF.

This chain joins TRBV18 and TRBJ2-1; 7 nucleotides align to TRBD1. The V gene end was trimmed by 4 bases and the J gene end by 2 bases; junction bases not matched to a gene: 8. Germline CDR1 and CDR2: KGHSH and LQKENI. The CDR3 is 16 residues long. The CDR3 DNA reads TGTGCCAGCTCACGGCCGGGACAGCCCCCCTACAATGAGCAGTTCTTC. Its protein product is CASSRPGQPPYNEQFF.

The chain couples TRBV5-1 to TRBJ2-7; D is undetermined. The CDR3 contains 14 residues. Deletions cut 1 base from V and 2 bases from J, with 10 bases between. Germline-derived CDR1 and CDR2 are SGHRS and YFSETQ. CDR3 in DNA: TGCGCCAGCAGCTTGAGTATACCAGCCTACGAGCAGTACTTC. Residues: CASSLSIPAYEQYF.

The chain carries TRBV7-8 and TRBJ1-2, with D uncertain. CDR1 and CDR2 from the germline V gene are SGHVS and FQNEAQ. CDR3 length equals 16 residues. The germline V and J ends were trimmed by 5 bases and 7 bases, with 23 bases remaining between them. This CDR3 reads CASSPRVPRPTSGYTF. The CDR3 DNA reads as TGTGCCAGCAGCCCCCGGGTCCCGAGGCCCACTAGTGGCTACACCTTC.